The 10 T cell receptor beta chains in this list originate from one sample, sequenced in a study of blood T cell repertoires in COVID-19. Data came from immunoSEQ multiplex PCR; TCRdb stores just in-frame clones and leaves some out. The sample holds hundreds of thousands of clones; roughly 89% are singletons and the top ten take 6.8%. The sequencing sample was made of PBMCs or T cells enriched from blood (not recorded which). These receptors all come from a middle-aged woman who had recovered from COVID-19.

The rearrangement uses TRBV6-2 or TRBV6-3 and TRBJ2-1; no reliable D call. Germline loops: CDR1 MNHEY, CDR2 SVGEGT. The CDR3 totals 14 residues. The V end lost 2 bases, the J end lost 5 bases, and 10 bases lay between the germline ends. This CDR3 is CASSYTSKDNEQFF. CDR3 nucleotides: TGTGCCAGCAGTTACACTTCAAAAGACAATGAGCAGTTCTTC.

This chain's CDR3 is CATSDLRQGGIADTQYF. The CDR3 DNA follows: TGTGCCACCAGTGATTTGCGACAGGGTGGTATAGCAGATACGCAGTATTTT. This chain joins TRBV24-1 and TRBJ2-3; 7 bases are shared with TRBD1. V shed 0 bases, J shed 4 bases, and the junction held 9 bases outside the gene matches. Germline lookup yields CDR1 KGHDR and CDR2 SFDVKD. This CDR3 region has 17 residues.

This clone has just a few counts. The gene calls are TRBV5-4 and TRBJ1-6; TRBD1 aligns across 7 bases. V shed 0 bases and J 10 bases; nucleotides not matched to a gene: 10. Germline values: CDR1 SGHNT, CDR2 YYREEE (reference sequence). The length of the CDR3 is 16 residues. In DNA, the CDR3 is TGTGCCAGCAGCTTGGACCCTACAGGGGCCGCCTCACCCCTCCACTTT. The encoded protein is CASSLDPTGAASPLHF.

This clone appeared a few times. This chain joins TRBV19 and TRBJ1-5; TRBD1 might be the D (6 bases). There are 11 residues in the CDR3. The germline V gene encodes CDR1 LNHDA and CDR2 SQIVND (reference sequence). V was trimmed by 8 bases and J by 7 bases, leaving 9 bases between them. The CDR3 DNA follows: TGTGCCAGTGGGGACATACAGCCCCAGCATTTT. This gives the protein CASGDIQPQHF. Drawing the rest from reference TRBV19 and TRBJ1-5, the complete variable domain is DGGITQSPKYLFRKEGQNVTLSCEQNLNHDAMYWYRQDPGQGLRLIYYSQIVNDFQKGDIAEGYSVSREKKESFPLTVTSAQKNPTAFYLCASGDIQPQHFGDGTRLSIL.

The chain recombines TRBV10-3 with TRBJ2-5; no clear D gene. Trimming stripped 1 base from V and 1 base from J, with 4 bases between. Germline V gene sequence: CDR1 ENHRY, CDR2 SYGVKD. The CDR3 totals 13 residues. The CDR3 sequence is CAISEFSQETQYF. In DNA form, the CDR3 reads TGTGCCATCAGTGAGTTCAGCCAAGAGACCCAGTACTTC.

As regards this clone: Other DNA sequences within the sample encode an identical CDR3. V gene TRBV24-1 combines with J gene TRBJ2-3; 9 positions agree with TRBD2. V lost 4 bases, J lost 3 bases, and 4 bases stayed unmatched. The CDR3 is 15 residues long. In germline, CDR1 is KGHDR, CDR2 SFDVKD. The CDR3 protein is CATSELAGATDTQYF. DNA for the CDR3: TGTGCCACCAGTGAATTAGCGGGAGCAACAGATACGCAGTATTTT.

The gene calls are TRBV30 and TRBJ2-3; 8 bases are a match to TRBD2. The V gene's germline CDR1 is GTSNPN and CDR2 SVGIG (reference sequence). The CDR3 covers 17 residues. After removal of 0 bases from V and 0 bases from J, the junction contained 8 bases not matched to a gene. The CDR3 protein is CAWSVLRGLESTDTQYF. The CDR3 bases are TGTGCCTGGAGTGTACTTCGGGGACTAGAGAGCACAGATACGCAGTATTTT.

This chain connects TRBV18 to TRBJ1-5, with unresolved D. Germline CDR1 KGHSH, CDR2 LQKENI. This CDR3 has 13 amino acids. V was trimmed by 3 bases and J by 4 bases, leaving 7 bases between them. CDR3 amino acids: CASSPGVNQPQHF. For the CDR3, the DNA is TGTGCCAGCTCACCCGGAGTGAATCAGCCCCAGCATTTT.

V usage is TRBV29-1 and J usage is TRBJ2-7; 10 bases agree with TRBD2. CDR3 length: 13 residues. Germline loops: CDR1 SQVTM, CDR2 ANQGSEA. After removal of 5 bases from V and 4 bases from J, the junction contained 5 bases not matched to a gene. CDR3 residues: CSVNPSGSYEQYF. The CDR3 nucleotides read TGCAGCGTTAACCCTAGCGGGAGTTACGAGCAGTACTTC.

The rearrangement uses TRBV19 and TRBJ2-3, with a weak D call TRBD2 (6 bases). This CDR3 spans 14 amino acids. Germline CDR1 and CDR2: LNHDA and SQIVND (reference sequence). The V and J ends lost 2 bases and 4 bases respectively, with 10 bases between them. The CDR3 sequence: CASSIKGRPDTQYF. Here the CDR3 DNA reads TGTGCCAGTAGTATAAAAGGGAGGCCAGATACGCAGTATTTT.